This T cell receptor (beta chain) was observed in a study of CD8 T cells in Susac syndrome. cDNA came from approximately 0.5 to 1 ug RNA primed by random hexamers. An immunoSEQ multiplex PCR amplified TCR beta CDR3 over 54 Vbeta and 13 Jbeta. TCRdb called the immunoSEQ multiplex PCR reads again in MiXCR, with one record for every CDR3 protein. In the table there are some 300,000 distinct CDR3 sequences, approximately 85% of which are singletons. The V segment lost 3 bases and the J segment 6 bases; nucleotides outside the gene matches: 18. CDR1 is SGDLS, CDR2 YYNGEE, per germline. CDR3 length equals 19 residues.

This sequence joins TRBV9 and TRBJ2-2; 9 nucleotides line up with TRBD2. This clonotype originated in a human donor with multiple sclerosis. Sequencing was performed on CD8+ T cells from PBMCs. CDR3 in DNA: TGTGCCAGCAGCGGATCCCGTTTCGGGGCGGGAGGGCACCCCGGGGAGCTGTTTTTT. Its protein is CASSGSRFGAGGHPGELFF.